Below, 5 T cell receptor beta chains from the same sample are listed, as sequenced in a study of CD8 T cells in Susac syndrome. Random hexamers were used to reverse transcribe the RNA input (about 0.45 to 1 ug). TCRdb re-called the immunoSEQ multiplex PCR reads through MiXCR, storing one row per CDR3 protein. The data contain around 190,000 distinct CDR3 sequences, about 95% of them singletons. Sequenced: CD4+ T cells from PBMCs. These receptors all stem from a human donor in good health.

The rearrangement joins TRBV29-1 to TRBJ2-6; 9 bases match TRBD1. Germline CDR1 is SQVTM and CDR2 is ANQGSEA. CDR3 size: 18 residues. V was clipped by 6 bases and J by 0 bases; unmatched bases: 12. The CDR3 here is CSVTTRQGGISGANVLTF. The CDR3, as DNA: TGCAGCGTGACCACCCGACAGGGGGGCATCTCTGGGGCCAACGTCCTGACTTTC.

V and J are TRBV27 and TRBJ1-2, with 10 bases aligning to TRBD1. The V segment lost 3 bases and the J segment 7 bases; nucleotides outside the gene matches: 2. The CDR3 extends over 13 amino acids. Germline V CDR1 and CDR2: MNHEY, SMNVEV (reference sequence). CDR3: CASSFRDRGGYTF. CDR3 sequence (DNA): TGTGCCAGCAGTTTCCGGGACAGGGGTGGCTACACCTTC.

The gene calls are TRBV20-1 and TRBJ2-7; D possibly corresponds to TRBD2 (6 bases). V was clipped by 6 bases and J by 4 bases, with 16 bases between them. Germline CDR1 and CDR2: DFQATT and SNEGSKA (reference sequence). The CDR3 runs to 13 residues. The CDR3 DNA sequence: TGCAGTGCCAATAGCGGAATCCATTACGAGCAGTACTTC. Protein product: CSANSGIHYEQYF.

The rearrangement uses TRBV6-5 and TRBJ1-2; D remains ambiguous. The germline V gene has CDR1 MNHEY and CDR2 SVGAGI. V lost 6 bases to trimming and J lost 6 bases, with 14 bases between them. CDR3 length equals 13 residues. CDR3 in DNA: TGTGCCAGCAGAAACAACAGAGAAGATGGCTACACCTTC. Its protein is CASRNNREDGYTF.

CDR3 sequence: CSARRRGEQFF. The CDR3, as DNA: TGCAGTGCTCGAAGGAGGGGTGAGCAGTTCTTC. The chain carries TRBV20-1 and TRBJ2-1; a weak D match, TRBD2 (6 bases). The CDR3 sequence is 11 residues long. Germline CDR1 DFQATT, CDR2 SNEGSKA (reference sequence). Deletions cut 5 bases from V and 9 bases from J, with 11 bases between.